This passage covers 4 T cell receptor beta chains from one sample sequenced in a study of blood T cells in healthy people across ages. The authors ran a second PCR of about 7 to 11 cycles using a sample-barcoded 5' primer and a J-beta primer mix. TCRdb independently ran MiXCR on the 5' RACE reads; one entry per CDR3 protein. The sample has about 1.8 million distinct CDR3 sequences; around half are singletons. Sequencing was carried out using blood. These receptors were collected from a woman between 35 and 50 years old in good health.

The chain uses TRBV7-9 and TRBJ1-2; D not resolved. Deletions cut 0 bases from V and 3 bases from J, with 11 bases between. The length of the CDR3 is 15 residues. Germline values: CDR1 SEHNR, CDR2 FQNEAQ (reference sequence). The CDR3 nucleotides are TGTGCCAGCAGCTTAGCTTGGCCCCTTGACTATGGCTACACCTTC. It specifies CASSLAWPLDYGYTF.

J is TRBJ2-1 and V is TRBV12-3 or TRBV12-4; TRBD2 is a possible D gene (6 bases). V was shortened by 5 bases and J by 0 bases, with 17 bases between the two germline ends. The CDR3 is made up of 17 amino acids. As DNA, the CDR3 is TGTGCCAGCAGTCCCTACGCGGGGCTGTACTCCTACAATGAGCAGTTCTTC. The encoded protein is CASSPYAGLYSYNEQFF.

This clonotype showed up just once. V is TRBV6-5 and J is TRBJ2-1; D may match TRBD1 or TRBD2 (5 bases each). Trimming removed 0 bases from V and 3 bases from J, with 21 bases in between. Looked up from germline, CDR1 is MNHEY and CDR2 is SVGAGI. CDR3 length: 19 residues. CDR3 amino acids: CASSYSSPVGTPGYNEQFF. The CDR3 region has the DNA TGTGCCAGCAGTTACTCGTCCCCCGTGGGGACGCCGGGCTACAATGAGCAGTTCTTC.

The CDR3 here is CASSGATGGIETQYF. As DNA, the CDR3 is TGTGCCAGCAGCGGCGCGACAGGGGGCATAGAGACCCAGTACTTC. The J gene is TRBJ2-5, the V gene TRBV9; 10 bases are shared with TRBD1. In germline, CDR1 is SGDLS, CDR2 YYNGEE. The CDR3 has 15 amino acids. J was trimmed by 4 bases and V by 3 bases; bases with no gene match: 6. Full variable domain (remainder filled in from reference TRBV9 and TRBJ2-5): DSGVTQTPKHLITATGQRVTLRCSPRSGDLSVYWYQQSLDQGLQFLIQYYNGEERAKGNILERFSAQQFPDLHSELNLSSLELGDSALYFCASSGATGGIETQYFGPGTRLLVL.